This entry concerns a single TCR beta chain. This sample was taken from a study of blood T cell repertoires in COVID-19. As for the study in general: Sources were T cells, B-cell-depleted T cells, or PBMCs; the material itself was cDNA or gDNA.

CDR3 size: 14 residues. Germline CDR1 reads SGHRS; CDR2 reads YFSETQ. V trimming: 4 bases; J trimming: 7 bases; junction bases outside the gene matches: 6. Original methodology: It was from reference gene primer amplification that nucleated cell counts were estimated. TCRdb's table, derived via immunoSEQ multiplex PCR, lists solely in-frame clones and lacks some. The D gene and trimming were derived from the DNA, and the V and J assignments and clone size from that table. The data contain roughly 200,000 clones, roughly 89% of them seen just once; the ten biggest clones take up approximately 6.7%. This sequence originates from a man in his forties or fifties with acute or convalescent COVID-19. The rearrangement links TRBV5-1 to TRBJ2-7; 12 bases are shared with TRBD1. The sequenced sample was peripheral blood. CDR3 in DNA: TGCGCCAGCAGCGCGGGACAGGGGGCAGGAGAGCAGTACTTC. Translating it yields CASSAGQGAGEQYF.